The 3 T cell receptor beta chains given below trace back to one sample, sequenced in a study of Ad26.COV2.S vaccination and SARS-CoV-2 variants. Sequencing was performed with immunoSEQ multiplex PCR; in TCRdb, only in-frame clones are kept and a portion is missing. This table holds about half a million clones, 80% to 90% found once. The sample's treatment: some 20 received Ad26.COV2.S at low or high dose, single or two shots; roughly 5 received placebo; per-sample allocation not given. The study sampled participants on day 63 after the first vaccine or placebo injection. The material was peripheral blood, obtained in a trial of Ad26.COV2.S vaccine versus placebo. All receptors derive from a person aged 18 to 65 who received the Ad26.COV2.S COVID-19 vaccine or a placebo.

The chain uses TRBV5-1 and TRBJ1-3; D might be TRBD1 (5 bases). The V end lost 5 bases, the J end lost 0 bases, and 12 bases lay between the germline ends. The CDR3 is 15 amino acids. Germline loops: CDR1 SGHRS, CDR2 YFSETQ. Written as DNA, the CDR3 is TGCGCCAGCAGTCCCTCAGGGTTCTCTGGAAACACCATATATTTT. Residues: CASSPSGFSGNTIYF.

The gene calls are TRBV9 and TRBJ1-3; a possible D gene is TRBD1 (5 bases). V lost 3 bases and J 0 bases, leaving 10 bases between the germline ends. Germline loops: CDR1 SGDLS, CDR2 YYNGEE. The CDR3 runs 15 residues. CDR3 in amino acids: CASSETAYSGNTIYF. The CDR3 coding sequence is TGTGCCAGCAGCGAGACAGCTTACTCTGGAAACACCATATATTTT.

This clone occurred once. The chain combines TRBV2 with TRBJ1-1; no clear D gene. The CDR3 extends over 14 amino acids. Trimming left V 4 bases short and J 0 bases short, with 9 bases between. The V gene's germline CDR1 is SNHLY and CDR2 FYNNEI. For the CDR3, the DNA is TGTGCCAGCAGTGGCAGAGCCCTGAACACTGAAGCTTTCTTT. It encodes CASSGRALNTEAFF.